The 27 T cell receptor beta chains presented below share a single source sample, sequenced in a study of blood T cells in healthy people across ages. Combining a sample-barcoded 5' primer with a J-beta primer mix, a second PCR ran for 7 to 11 cycles. TCRdb ran MiXCR on the 5' RACE reads and lists one entry per CDR3 protein. The table has some 940,000 distinct CDR3 sequences, 29% seen once. This sample also appeared in a second study, on T cells of mothers and their children.

Sequenced material: blood. These receptors came from a woman in her 40s in good health.

This rearrangement joins TRBV30 to TRBJ2-6; D may be TRBD1 (6 bases). Germline values: CDR1 GTSNPN, CDR2 SVGIG (reference sequence). There are 14 residues in the CDR3. With 7 bases removed from V and 0 bases from J, the gap between germline ends came to 10 bases. The CDR3 protein is CALTGFSGANVLTF. The DNA for the CDR3 is TGTGCCTTGACAGGATTCTCTGGGGCCAACGTCCTGACTTTC.

CDR3 sequence (DNA): TGTGCCAGCCTACTGGACAGTGTCGTCTATGGCTACACCTTC. Translating gives CASLLDSVVYGYTF. The gene calls are TRBV7-9 and TRBJ1-2; perhaps TRBD1 as D (6 bases). Looked up from germline, CDR1 is SEHNR and CDR2 is FQNEAQ (reference sequence). Trimming removed 8 bases at V and 4 bases at J, with 17 bases between. The CDR3 runs to 14 residues.

This clonotype was detected ten times or more. The chain joins TRBV7-2 to TRBJ2-7, with 7 bases identical to TRBD2. This CDR3 has 13 amino acids. Unmatched junction bases numbered 8, after V lost 6 bases and J lost 6 bases. CDR1 is SGHTA, CDR2 FQGNSA, per germline. The CDR3 is CASSTTGGREQYF. The CDR3 bases are TGTGCCAGCAGTACCACGGGGGGTCGCGAGCAGTACTTC.

This rearrangement joins TRBV5-1 to TRBJ2-1, with 8 bases identical to TRBD2. This CDR3 has 16 residues. Germline V gene sequence: CDR1 SGHRS, CDR2 YFSETQ. Trimming at V came to 0 bases and at J to 5 bases, leaving 7 bases not matched to a gene. The chain's CDR3 is CASSLGLRGVDNEQFF. CDR3 coding DNA: TGCGCCAGCAGCTTGGGGTTGCGGGGGGTCGACAATGAGCAGTTCTTC.

This rearrangement joins TRBV10-3 to TRBJ2-1; perhaps TRBD1 as D (5 bases). The CDR3 is 13 amino acids. V dropped 4 bases and J dropped 9 bases, with 13 bases sitting between them. Germline assignment: CDR1 ENHRY and CDR2 SYGVKD. The CDR3 nucleotides read TGTGCCATCAGTGGGACATCCCTCGGTGAGCAGTTCTTC. Protein sequence: CAISGTSLGEQFF.

Ten or more counts support this clonotype. This chain connects TRBV2 to TRBJ2-1; no firm D call. Germline CDR1 reads SNHLY; CDR2 reads FYNNEI. There are 12 residues in the CDR3. The V end was cut by 5 bases, the J end by 12 bases, with 14 bases between. The CDR3 region is CASSQTFVGQFF. The CDR3 region has the DNA TGTGCCAGCAGTCAGACCTTTGTTGGGCAGTTCTTC.

This clonotype has more than one count but fewer than ten. The rearrangement uses TRBV6-6 and TRBJ2-7; 12 nucleotides line up with TRBD2. J was trimmed by 7 bases and V by 0 bases; bases with no gene match: 7. The CDR3 length is 16 residues. From germline, CDR1 is MNHNY and CDR2 SVGAGI (reference sequence). The CDR3 is CASSYSTRLAGEEQYF. The CDR3 DNA reads as TGTGCCAGCAGTTACTCGACCCGACTAGCGGGGGAAGAGCAGTACTTC.

Of note for this clonotype: This clone may be a read error of a much larger clone one base away. The chain joins TRBV12-3 or TRBV12-4 to TRBJ2-7; D is unclear. The last part of the DNA fits TRBJ2-5 better; the J call may be wrong. The CDR3 has 13 amino acids. The CDR3 is CASSLLHLETQYF. The CDR3 nucleotides are TGTGCCAGCAGTTTGCTCCATCTAGAGACCCAGTACTTC.

This clonotype was counted many times. V and J are TRBV20-1 and TRBJ1-4, with D uncertain. Trimming removed 5 bases at V and 4 bases at J, with 8 bases between. This CDR3 has 12 amino acids. The germline V gene encodes CDR1 DFQATT and CDR2 SNEGSKA (reference sequence). In DNA, the CDR3 is TGCAGTGCTCAGTACAGTAATGAAAAACTGTTTTTT. Translation: CSAQYSNEKLFF.

This clonotype was detected ten times or more. The V and J genes are TRBV20-1 and TRBJ2-7; D possibly corresponds to TRBD2 (6 bases). V was pared by 3 bases and J by 7 bases, with 16 bases between. Germline V gives CDR1 DFQATT, CDR2 SNEGSKA (reference sequence). The length of the CDR3 is 13 residues. In DNA, the CDR3 is TGCAGTGCTAGGGGGGAGGTCGTGAGTGAGCAGTACTTC. This gives the protein CSARGEVVSEQYF.

This clonotype appeared a few times. The gene calls are TRBV5-1 and TRBJ1-2; 7 bases align to TRBD1. Germline V gene sequence: CDR1 SGHRS, CDR2 YFSETQ. The CDR3 spans 15 residues. V was clipped by 0 bases and J by 8 bases; unmatched bases: 10. CDR3 amino acids: CASSLETGSLRGYTF. The DNA for the CDR3 is TGCGCCAGCAGCTTGGAGACAGGGAGCCTCCGAGGCTACACCTTC.

The rearrangement uses TRBV11-2 and TRBJ1-2; no clear D gene. The germline CDR1 and CDR2 sequences are SGHAT and FQNNGV. The CDR3 sequence is 15 residues long. The V end was cut by 0 bases, the J end by 0 bases, with 8 bases between. DNA of the CDR3: TGTGCCAGCAGCTTAGAGGCAGTAGCTAACTATGGCTACACCTTC. It is translated as CASSLEAVANYGYTF.

This clonotype turned up a few times. The genes are TRBV3-1 and TRBJ2-1; 8 nucleotides align to TRBD2. Germline V CDR1 and CDR2: LGHDT, YNNKEL (reference sequence). V trimming: 8 bases; J trimming: 7 bases; junction bases outside the gene matches: 10. CDR3 length: 14 amino acids. CDR3: CASVRTGGGNEQFF. DNA of the CDR3: TGTGCCAGCGTCAGGACGGGGGGGGGAAATGAGCAGTTCTTC.

On this clonotype itself: A much larger clonotype is one base distant, so this may be a read error. The chain has TRBV7-2 and TRBJ2-5; no definite D call. The CDR3 contains 15 residues. Germline assignment: CDR1 SGHTA and CDR2 FQGNSA. Trimming took off 5 bases at V and 1 base at J, with 14 bases between the two ends. The CDR3 here is CASSPHGRAQETQYF. The DNA of the CDR3 is TGTGCCAGCAGCCCACACGGACGGGCCCAAGAGACCCAGTACTTC. The full variable domain, in which reference TRBV7-2 and TRBJ2-5 provide the parts outside the CDR3, is GAGVSQSPSNKVTEKGKDVELRCDPISGHTALYWYRQSLGQGLEFLIYFQGNSAPDKSGLPSDRFSAERTGGSVSTLTIQRTQQEDSAVYLCASSPHGRAQETQYFGPGTRLLVL.

The genes are TRBV30 and TRBJ2-1; 8 bases are shared with TRBD2. V dropped 3 bases and J dropped 5; count of bases not matched to a gene: 15. Germline CDR1 and CDR2: GTSNPN and SVGIG (reference sequence). The CDR3 has 17 amino acids. CDR3 amino acids: CAWRPRKAGEGHNEQFF. The CDR3, as DNA: TGTGCCTGGAGGCCACGAAAAGCGGGGGAAGGGCACAATGAGCAGTTCTTC.

This chain uses TRBV28 with TRBJ1-2; D ambiguous. The CDR3 is 12 residues long. From germline, CDR1 is MDHEN and CDR2 SYDVKM. Trimming shortened V by 7 bases and J by 5 bases, and 11 bases separated the two germline ends. The chain's CDR3 is CASTLVGYGYTF. In DNA form, the CDR3 reads TGTGCCAGCACCCTAGTGGGGTATGGCTACACCTTC.

In its sample, this clonotype was seen many times. The chain joins TRBV29-1 to TRBJ2-4, with TRBD2 matching over 7 bases. CDR3 size: 15 residues. CDR1 is SQVTM and CDR2 is ANQGSEA in the germline V gene. After removal of 0 bases from V and 5 bases from J, the junction contained 7 bases not matched to a gene. The CDR3 region has the DNA TGCAGCGTTGAAGATCTCAGCGGGGCCCAAAACATTCAGTACTTC. It specifies CSVEDLSGAQNIQYF.

This clonotype appeared a few times. The genes are TRBV20-1 and TRBJ2-5, with TRBD2 matching 12 bases. V lost 6 bases to trimming and J lost 7 bases; unmatched junction nucleotides: 12. This CDR3 is 15 amino acids long. Germline V gene sequence: CDR1 DFQATT, CDR2 SNEGSKA (reference sequence). The CDR3: CSAPSGTSGFGTQYF. CDR3 sequence (DNA): TGCAGTGCCCCTTCCGGGACTAGCGGGTTTGGGACCCAGTACTTC.

This clonotype was counted only a few times. The chain couples TRBV4-3 to TRBJ1-6; D is ambiguous. Germline assignment: CDR1 LGHNA and CDR2 YSLEER. This CDR3 has 16 residues. Deletions cut 0 bases from V and 0 bases from J, with 6 bases between. This CDR3 reads CASSQERYSYNSPLHF. The CDR3, as DNA: TGCGCCAGCAGCCAAGAAAGGTACTCCTATAATTCACCCCTCCACTTT.

The chain couples TRBV6-6 to TRBJ1-6, with D possibly matching TRBD1 (6 bases). This CDR3 is built from 15 residues. Trimming stripped 2 bases from V and 7 bases from J, with 12 bases between. The germline V gene has CDR1 MNHNY and CDR2 SVGAGI (reference sequence). The chain's CDR3 is CASSYDAGTNSPLHF. The DNA for the CDR3 is TGTGCCAGCAGTTACGACGCAGGGACAAATTCACCCCTCCACTTT.

The V and J genes are TRBV11-2 and TRBJ2-1; 7 bases map to TRBD2. The CDR3 sequence is 14 residues long. Germline values: CDR1 SGHAT, CDR2 FQNNGV. The V segment lost 7 bases and the J segment 6 bases; nucleotides outside the gene matches: 9. The CDR3 loop reads CASNDGLGFNEQFF. CDR3 sequence (DNA): TGTGCCAGCAACGATGGACTAGGGTTCAATGAGCAGTTCTTC.

J is TRBJ1-1 and V is TRBV6-2 or TRBV6-3; TRBD1 is a possible D gene (6 bases). The ends were cut back, 6 bases at V and 4 bases at J, with 18 bases in the middle. There are 15 residues in the CDR3. Germline V gene data show CDR1 as MNHEY and CDR2 as SVGEGT. The CDR3 reads CASSLPRGWITEAFF. The CDR3 bases are TGTGCCAGCAGCCTCCCCAGGGGTTGGATCACTGAAGCTTTCTTT.

Many counts were recorded for this clonotype. J is TRBJ2-1 and V is TRBV29-1, with 8 bases identical to TRBD1. This CDR3 is built from 15 residues. V lost 3 bases, J lost 2 bases, and 6 bases stayed unmatched. Germline V lookup: CDR1 SQVTM, CDR2 ANQGSEA. The CDR3 sequence is CSVDVGQAAYNEQFF. CDR3 in DNA: TGCAGCGTTGATGTGGGACAGGCCGCCTACAATGAGCAGTTCTTC.

The V call is TRBV7-2, the J call TRBJ1-2; TRBD1 matches at 9 bases. Per the germline V gene, CDR1 is SGHTA and CDR2 is FQGNSA. V was pared by 4 bases and J by 5 bases, with 11 bases of the junction left unmatched. This CDR3 is 16 amino acids long. In DNA form, the CDR3 reads TGTGCCAGCAGCTCCTTCTTACAGGGGGCTTCTTATGGCTACACCTTC. Encoded protein: CASSSFLQGASYGYTF.

Worth noting for this clonotype: Compared with germline, one end of the junction differs, possibly owing to a read error. This chain uses TRBV6-1 with TRBJ2-3; 8 nucleotides align to TRBD2. Germline values: CDR1 MNHNS, CDR2 SASEGT. The CDR3 extends over 13 amino acids. The CDR3: CASSGRGGDTLYF. The CDR3 DNA reads as TGTGCCAGCAGTGGACGGGGGGGAGATACGCTGTATTTT.

This clonotype appeared many times. The chain has TRBV30 and TRBJ2-4; the match to TRBD2 covers 8 bases. V lost 7 bases to trimming and J lost 5 bases; unmatched junction nucleotides: 4. The CDR3 consists of 12 residues. Looked up from germline, CDR1 is GTSNPN and CDR2 is SVGIG (reference sequence). The CDR3, as DNA: TGTGCCTCACTGCGGGGGGAAAACATTCAGTACTTC. Its translation: CASLRGENIQYF.

A single count supports this clonotype. J is TRBJ1-2 and V is TRBV25-1; TRBD1 is a possible D gene (5 bases). This CDR3 comprises 17 residues. Trimming took 4 bases from V and 2 from J, leaving 20 bases between them. Germline CDR1 MGHDK, CDR2 SYGVNS. Here the CDR3 reads CASSVGGSLGANYGYTF. CDR3 DNA: TGTGCCAGCAGTGTAGGCGGCAGCCTAGGGGCGAACTATGGCTACACCTTC.